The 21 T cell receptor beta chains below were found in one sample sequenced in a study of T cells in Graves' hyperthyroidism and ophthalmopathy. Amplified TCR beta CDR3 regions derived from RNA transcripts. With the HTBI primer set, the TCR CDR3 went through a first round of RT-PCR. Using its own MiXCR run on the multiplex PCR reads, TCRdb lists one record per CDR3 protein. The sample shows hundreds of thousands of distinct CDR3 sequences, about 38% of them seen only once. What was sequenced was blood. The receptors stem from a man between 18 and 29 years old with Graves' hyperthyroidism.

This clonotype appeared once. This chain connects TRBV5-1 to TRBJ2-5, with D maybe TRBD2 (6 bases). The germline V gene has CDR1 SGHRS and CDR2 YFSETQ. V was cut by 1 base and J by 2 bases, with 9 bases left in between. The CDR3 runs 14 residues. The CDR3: CASSLLAIQETQYF. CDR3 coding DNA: TGCGCCAGCAGCTTGCTAGCGATTCAAGAGACCCAGTACTTC.

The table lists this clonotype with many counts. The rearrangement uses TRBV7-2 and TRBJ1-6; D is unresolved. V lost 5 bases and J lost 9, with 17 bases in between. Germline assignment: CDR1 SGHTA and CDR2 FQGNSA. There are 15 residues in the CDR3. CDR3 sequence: CASSVDKGGGSPLHF. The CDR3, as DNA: TGTGCCAGCAGCGTCGACAAAGGAGGAGGTTCACCCCTCCACTTT.

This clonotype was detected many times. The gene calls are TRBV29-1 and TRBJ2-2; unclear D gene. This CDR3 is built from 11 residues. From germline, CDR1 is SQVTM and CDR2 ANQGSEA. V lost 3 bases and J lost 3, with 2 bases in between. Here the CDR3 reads CSVDYTGELFF. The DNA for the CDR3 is TGCAGCGTTGACTACACCGGGGAGCTGTTTTTT.

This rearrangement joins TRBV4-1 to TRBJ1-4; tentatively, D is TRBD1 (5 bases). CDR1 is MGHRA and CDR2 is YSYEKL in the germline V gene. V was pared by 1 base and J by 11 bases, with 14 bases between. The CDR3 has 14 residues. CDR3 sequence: CASSQVQGGRKLFF. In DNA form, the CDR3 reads TGCGCCAGCAGCCAAGTCCAGGGAGGACGCAAACTGTTTTTT.

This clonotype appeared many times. The CDR3 DNA sequence: TGTGCCATCAGAGGTGGGTTGAACACTGAAGCTTTCTTT. Translation gives CAIRGGLNTEAFF. This chain links TRBV10-3 with TRBJ1-1, with D unclear. This CDR3 contains 13 residues. V was trimmed by 6 bases and J by 0 bases, leaving 8 bases between them. Germline V gene lookup returns CDR1 ENHRY and CDR2 SYGVKD.

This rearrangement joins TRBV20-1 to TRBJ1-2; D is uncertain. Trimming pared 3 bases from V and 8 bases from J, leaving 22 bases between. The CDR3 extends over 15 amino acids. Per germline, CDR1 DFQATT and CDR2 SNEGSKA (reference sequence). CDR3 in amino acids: CSARPAQAWVSGYTF. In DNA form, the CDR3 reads TGCAGTGCTAGGCCCGCCCAGGCGTGGGTATCGGGCTACACCTTC.

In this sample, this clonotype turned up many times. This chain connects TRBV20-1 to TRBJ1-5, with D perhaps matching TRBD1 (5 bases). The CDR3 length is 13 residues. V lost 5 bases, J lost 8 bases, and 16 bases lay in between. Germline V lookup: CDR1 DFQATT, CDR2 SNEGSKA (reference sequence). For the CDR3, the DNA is TGCAGTGCTGCCAAGCTTCCCAGGGAGCCCCAGCATTTT. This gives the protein CSAAKLPREPQHF.

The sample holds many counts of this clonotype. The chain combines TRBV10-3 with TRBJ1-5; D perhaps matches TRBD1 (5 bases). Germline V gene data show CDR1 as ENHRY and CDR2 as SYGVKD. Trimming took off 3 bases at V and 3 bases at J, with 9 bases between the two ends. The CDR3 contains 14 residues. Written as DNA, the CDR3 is TGTGCCATCAGTGATACAGGACTCAATCAGCCCCAGCATTTT. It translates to CAISDTGLNQPQHF.

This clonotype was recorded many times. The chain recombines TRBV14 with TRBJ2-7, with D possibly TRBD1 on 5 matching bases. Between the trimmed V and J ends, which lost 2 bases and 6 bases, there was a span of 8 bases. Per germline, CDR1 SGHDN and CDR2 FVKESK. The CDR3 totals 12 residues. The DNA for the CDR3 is TGTGCCAGCAGCCAACAGGGAATCGAGCAGTACTTC. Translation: CASSQQGIEQYF. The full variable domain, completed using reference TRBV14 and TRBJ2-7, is EAGVTQFPSHSVIEKGQTVTLRCDPISGHDNLYWYRRVMGKEIKFLLHFVKESKQDESGMPNNRFLAERTGGTYSTLKVQPAELEDSGVYFCASSQQGIEQYFGPGTRLTVT.

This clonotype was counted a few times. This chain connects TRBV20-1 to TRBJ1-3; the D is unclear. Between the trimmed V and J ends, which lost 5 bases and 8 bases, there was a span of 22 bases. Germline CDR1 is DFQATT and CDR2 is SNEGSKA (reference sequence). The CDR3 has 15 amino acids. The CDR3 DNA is TGCAGTGCTCGTGTCACGGACGAAGGATCGGACACCATATATTTT. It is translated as CSARVTDEGSDTIYF.

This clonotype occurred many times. In nucleotides, the CDR3 is TGTGCCAGCAGCCCCAGACAGGGGTTAGAGACCCAGTACTTC. Translation: CASSPRQGLETQYF. This chain joins TRBV7-9 and TRBJ2-5, with 8 bases matching TRBD1. V gave up 5 bases and J gave up 4 bases; unmatched junction bases: 6. CDR1 is SEHNR and CDR2 is FQNEAQ in the germline V gene (reference sequence). The CDR3 spans 14 residues.

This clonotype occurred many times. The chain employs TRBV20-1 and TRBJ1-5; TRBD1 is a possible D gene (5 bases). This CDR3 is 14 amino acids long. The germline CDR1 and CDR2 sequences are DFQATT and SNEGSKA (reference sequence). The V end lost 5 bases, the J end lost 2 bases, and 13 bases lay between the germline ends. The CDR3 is CSAGGGEGNQPQHF. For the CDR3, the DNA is TGCAGTGCTGGGGGGGGAGAGGGCAATCAGCCCCAGCATTTT.

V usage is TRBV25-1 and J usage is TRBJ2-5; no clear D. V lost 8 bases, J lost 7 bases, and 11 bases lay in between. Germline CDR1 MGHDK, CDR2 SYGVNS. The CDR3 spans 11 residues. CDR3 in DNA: TGTGCCAGCGGGATGGGTGGGACCCAGTACTTC. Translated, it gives CASGMGGTQYF.

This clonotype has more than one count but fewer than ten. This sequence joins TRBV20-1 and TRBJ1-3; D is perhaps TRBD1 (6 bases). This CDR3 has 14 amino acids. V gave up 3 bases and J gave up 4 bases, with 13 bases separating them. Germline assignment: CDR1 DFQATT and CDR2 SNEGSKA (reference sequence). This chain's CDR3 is CSASAQGMGNTIYF. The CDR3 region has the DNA TGCAGTGCTAGTGCCCAGGGGATGGGAAACACCATATATTTT.

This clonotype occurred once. CDR3 coding DNA: TGTGCCAGCAGCCCAAATAATCGGCGGCCTACCGGGGAGCTGTTTTTT. Translated, it gives CASSPNNRRPTGELFF. This chain links TRBV7-3 with TRBJ2-2; no firm D call. Looked up from germline, CDR1 is SGHTA and CDR2 is FQGTGA. The CDR3 loop spans 16 amino acids. Trimming left V 5 bases short and J 5 bases short, with 18 bases between.

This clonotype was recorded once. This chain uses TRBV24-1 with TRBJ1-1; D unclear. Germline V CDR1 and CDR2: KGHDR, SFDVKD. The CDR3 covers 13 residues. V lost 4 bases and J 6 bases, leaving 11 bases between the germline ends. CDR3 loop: CATSDPDVAEAFF. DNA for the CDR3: TGTGCCACCAGTGACCCCGACGTGGCTGAAGCTTTCTTT.

The CDR3, as DNA: TGTGCCAGCAGGCCCGACCGCACAGATACGCAGTATTTT. Protein product: CASRPDRTDTQYF. The rearrangement links TRBV2 to TRBJ2-3, with unresolved D. Trimming took off 6 bases at V and 1 base at J, with 8 bases between the two ends. From germline, CDR1 is SNHLY and CDR2 FYNNEI. This CDR3 is 13 amino acids long.

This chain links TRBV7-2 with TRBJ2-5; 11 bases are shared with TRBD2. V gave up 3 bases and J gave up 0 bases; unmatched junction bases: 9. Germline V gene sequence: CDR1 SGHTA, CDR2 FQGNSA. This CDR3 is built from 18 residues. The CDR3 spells CASSFPQTGLADQETQYF. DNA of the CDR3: TGTGCCAGCAGCTTTCCCCAAACGGGACTAGCGGACCAAGAGACCCAGTACTTC.

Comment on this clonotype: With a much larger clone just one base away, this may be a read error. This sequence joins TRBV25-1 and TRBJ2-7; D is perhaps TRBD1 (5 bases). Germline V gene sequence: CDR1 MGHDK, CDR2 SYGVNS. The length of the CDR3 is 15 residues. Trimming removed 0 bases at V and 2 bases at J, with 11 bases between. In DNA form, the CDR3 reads TGTGCCAGCAGTGAATATCAGGGCGAGACCTACGAGCAGTACTTC. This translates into CASSEYQGETYEQYF.

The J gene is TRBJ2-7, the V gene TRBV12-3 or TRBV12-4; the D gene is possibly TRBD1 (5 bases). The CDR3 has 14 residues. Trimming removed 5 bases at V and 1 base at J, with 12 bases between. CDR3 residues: CASSNRLSSYEQYF. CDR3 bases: TGTGCCAGCAGTAACAGGCTCTCATCCTACGAGCAGTACTTC.

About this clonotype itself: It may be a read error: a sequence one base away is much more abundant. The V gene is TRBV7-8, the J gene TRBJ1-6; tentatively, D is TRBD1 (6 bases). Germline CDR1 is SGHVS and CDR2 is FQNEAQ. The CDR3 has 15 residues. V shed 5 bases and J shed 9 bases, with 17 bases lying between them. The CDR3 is CASSVEGVGSSPLHF. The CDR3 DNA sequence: TGTGCCAGCAGCGTAGAGGGGGTCGGCAGTTCACCCCTCCACTTT.